A selection of T cell receptor beta chains follows, all from one sample in a study of Tregs in tolerant kidney transplant recipients. The protocol was immunoSEQ multiplex PCR, while the TCRdb copy is restricted to in-frame clones and leaves out a portion. The repertoire consists of under 90,000 clones, with more than 85% occurring once and the leading ten covering 1.6%. The source was CD4+ T cells from blood (PBMCs), collected 24 months after the transplant. The receptors come from a human patient who received a combined kidney and bone marrow transplant. Some T cells may originate from the graft donor. The CDR3 runs from the conserved cysteine through the conserved F or W. The D gene is left open where the match is weak. Clone sizes are given selectively: once, few, many, or a class where the clone is expanded.

CDR3aa | CDR3nt | v_gene | d_gene | abundance | j_gene
CASRLTGDNSPLHF | TGTGCCAGCAGGTTGACAGGGGATAATTCACCCCTCCACTTT | TRBV6-6 | TRBD1 | . | TRBJ1-6
CASSLARAGGDGYTF | TGCGCCAGCAGCTTGGCCCGGGCAGGGGGCGATGGCTACACCTTC | TRBV5-1 | TRBD1 | . | TRBJ1-2
CASSVATRTDTQYF | TGTGCCAGCAGCGTAGCTACGCGAACAGATACGCAGTATTTT | TRBV9 | . | . | TRBJ2-3
CASSQGLAGGPADF | TGTGCCAGCAGCCAGGGACTAGCGGGAGGGCCCGCCGACTTC | TRBV5-4 | TRBD2 | once | TRBJ2-5
CASSQASLGQTNTEAFF | TGCGCCAGCAGCCAAGCCTCACTGGGACAAACTAACACTGAAGCTTTCTTT | TRBV4-1 | . | . | TRBJ1-1
CASSPTDTFGKYF | TGTGCCAGCTCGCCTACCGACACCTTTGGAAAGTACTTC | TRBV18 | . | . | TRBJ2-7
CASSLTTTGGGETQYF | TGTGCCAGCAGCTTAACGACGACAGGGGGCGGGGAGACCCAGTACTTC | TRBV7-3 | TRBD1 | . | TRBJ2-5
CASSLARGGQGYNEQFF | TGTGCCAGCAGCTTAGCGAGGGGGGGCCAAGGTTACAATGAGCAGTTCTTC | TRBV7-9 | . | . | TRBJ2-1
CASSLGLAGAYEQYF | TGTGCCAGCAGCCTGGGACTAGCGGGAGCCTACGAGCAGTACTTC | TRBV7-3 | TRBD2 | . | TRBJ2-7
CASSPGRGSTGYTF | TGTGCCAGCAGCCCCGGGAGGGGCTCCACTGGCTACACCTTC | TRBV7-2 | . | . | TRBJ1-2
CASEKAATDTQYF | TGTGCCAGTGAGAAGGCAGCGACAGATACGCAGTATTTT | TRBV19 | . | . | TRBJ2-3
CASHLTRDRVYEQYF | TGTGCCAGCCATCTAACCCGGGACAGAGTCTACGAGCAGTACTTC | TRBV6-1 | TRBD1 | . | TRBJ2-7
CASTRRQGLSNQPQHF | TGTGCCAGCACCCGCCGACAGGGGTTGAGCAATCAGCCCCAGCATTTT | TRBV27 | TRBD1 | . | TRBJ1-5
CASSYDTNYEQYF | TGTGCCAGCAGTTATGACACCAACTACGAGCAGTACTTC | TRBV6-5 | . | . | TRBJ2-7
CTSVPSTAPEAFF | . | TRBV10-3 | . | . | TRBJ1-1
CASSAGGAGTDTQYF | TGTGCCAGCAGCGCCGGGGGGGCGGGCACAGATACGCAGTATTTT | TRBV7-2 | TRBD2 | . | TRBJ2-3
CASSFRTDTQYF | TGTGCCAGCAGCTTCCGGACAGATACGCAGTATTTT | TRBV5-6 | . | . | TRBJ2-3
CASSLQGADTQYF | TGTGCCAGCAGCTTACAGGGGGCAGATACGCAGTATTTT | TRBV11-3 | TRBD1 | few | TRBJ2-3
CASSNQRGSYNEQFF | TGTGCCAGTAGTAACCAGCGGGGATCCTACAATGAGCAGTTCTTC | TRBV19 | TRBD2 | . | TRBJ2-1
CASGQVYYEQYF | TGTGCCAGCGGACAGGTATACTACGAGCAGTACTTC | TRBV11-3 | TRBD1 | . | TRBJ2-7
CSVEAGAGETQYF | TGCAGCGTTGAAGCTGGGGCAGGGGAGACCCAGTACTTC | TRBV29-1 | . | . | TRBJ2-5
CASSRLAGVSTDTQYF | TGTGCCAGCAGCAGACTAGCGGGAGTGTCGACAGATACGCAGTATTTT | TRBV7-2 | TRBD2 | once | TRBJ2-3
CASSPEYRGGYTF | TGTGCCAGCAGCCCGGAATACAGGGGCGGCTACACCTTC | TRBV5-4 | TRBD1 | . | TRBJ1-2
CASSQQSGGGTSYEQYF | TGTGCCAGCAGCCAACAGAGCGGGGGGGGGACCTCCTACGAGCAGTACTTC | TRBV4-2 | TRBD2 | . | TRBJ2-7
CASSPQTANTEAFF | TGTGCCAGCAGCCCCCAGACAGCGAACACTGAAGCTTTCTTT | TRBV9 | . | . | TRBJ1-1
CASSSQGTSGRSLYNEQFF | TGTGCCAGCAGCTCCCAGGGGACTAGCGGGAGGTCGCTCTACAATGAGCAGTTCTTC | TRBV7-2 | TRBD2 | . | TRBJ2-1
CASSLDINRVPGYGYTF | TGTGCCAGCAGCTTAGATATCAACAGGGTCCCGGGGTATGGCTACACCTTC | TRBV7-2 | . | . | TRBJ1-2